A selection of T cell receptor beta chains follows, all from one sample in a study of blood T cell repertoires in COVID-19. Measured with immunoSEQ multiplex PCR; TCRdb has only the in-frame clones, and not every one. The sample records more than 150,000 clones, under 85% being singletons. Material for sequencing was peripheral blood. Receptors originate from a woman in her thirties or forties with acute or convalescent COVID-19. Both conserved end residues are part of each CDR3. D genes are given only for firm matches. A clone size is listed for some rows: how often the clone was seen (once, few, many), or a class if it is expanded.

>TRBJ2-1|-|TRBD2|TRBV5-4
CASSVTSGSYNEQFF
TGTGCCAGCAGTGTAACTAGCGGGTCCTACAATGAGCAGTTCTTC
>TRBJ1-2|-|TRBD1|TRBV11-3
CASPFDRGKDYGYTF
TGTGCCAGCCCCTTCGACAGGGGGAAAGACTATGGCTACACCTTC
>TRBJ2-1|-|TRBD1|TRBV6-5
CASSRDRASYNEQFF
TGTGCCAGCAGCCGGGACAGGGCTTCCTACAATGAGCAGTTCTTC
>TRBJ2-2|-|-|TRBV5-1
CASSSSGQNTGELFF
TGCGCCAGCAGCAGTAGCGGACAGAACACCGGGGAGCTGTTTTTT
>TRBJ1-5|-|-|TRBV15
CATSSRISNQPQHF
TGTGCCACCAGCTCTAGGATCTCCAATCAGCCCCAGCATTTT
>TRBJ2-3|once|-|TRBV20-1
CSASPPLRGPTDTQYF
TGCAGTGCTAGTCCCCCCTTGCGGGGACCCACAGATACGCAGTATTTT
>TRBJ2-1|-|-|TRBV11-3
CASSLLGGEQFF
TGTGCCAGCAGCTTGTTGGGGGGTGAGCAGTTCTTC
>TRBJ2-5|-|TRBD2|TRBV28
CASRPGLAGAGRETQYF
TGTGCCAGCAGGCCGGGACTAGCGGGGGCCGGGAGAGAGACCCAGTACTTC
>TRBJ1-6|few|-|TRBV6-5
CASSRNRVMNSPLHF
TGTGCCAGCAGTCGCAACAGGGTGATGAATTCACCCCTCCACTTT
>TRBJ2-3|-|-|TRBV27
CASSRRAPPDTQYF
TGTGCCAGCAGCCGTAGAGCCCCGCCAGATACGCAGTATTTT
>TRBJ1-5|-|-|TRBV6-5
CASTRLGVSNQPQHF
TGTGCCAGCACCCGACTCGGTGTCTCGAATCAGCCCCAGCATTTT
>TRBJ1-2|-|TRBD1|TRBV10-3
CATEGVGQGINRYTF
TGTGCCACCGAGGGGGTCGGACAGGGTATAAATCGCTACACCTTC
>TRBJ2-5|-|-|TRBV21-1
CAPTPAKPQNQETQYF
TGTGCCCCGACTCCAGCAAAACCCCAAAACCAAGAGACCCAGTACTTC
>TRBJ1-4|once|TRBD1|TRBV3-1/TRBV3-2
CASSRQGGDEKLFF
TGTGCCAGCAGCCGACAGGGTGGTGATGAAAAACTGTTTTTT
>TRBJ2-3|-|-|TRBV7-3
CASSFPGNTDTQYF
TGTGCCAGCAGCTTCCCAGGGAACACAGATACGCAGTATTTT